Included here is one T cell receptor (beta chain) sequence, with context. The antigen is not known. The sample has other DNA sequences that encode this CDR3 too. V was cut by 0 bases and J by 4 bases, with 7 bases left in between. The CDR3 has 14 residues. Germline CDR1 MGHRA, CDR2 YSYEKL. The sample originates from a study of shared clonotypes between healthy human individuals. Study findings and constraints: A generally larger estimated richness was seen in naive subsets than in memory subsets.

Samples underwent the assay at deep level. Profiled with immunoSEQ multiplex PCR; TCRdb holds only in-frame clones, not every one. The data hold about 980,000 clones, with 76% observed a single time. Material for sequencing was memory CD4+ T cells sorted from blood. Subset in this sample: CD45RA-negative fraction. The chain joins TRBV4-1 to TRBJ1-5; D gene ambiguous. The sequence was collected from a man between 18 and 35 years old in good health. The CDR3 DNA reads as TGCGCCAGCAGCCAAGACGGACGGAATCAGCCCCAGCATTTT. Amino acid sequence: CASSQDGRNQPQHF.